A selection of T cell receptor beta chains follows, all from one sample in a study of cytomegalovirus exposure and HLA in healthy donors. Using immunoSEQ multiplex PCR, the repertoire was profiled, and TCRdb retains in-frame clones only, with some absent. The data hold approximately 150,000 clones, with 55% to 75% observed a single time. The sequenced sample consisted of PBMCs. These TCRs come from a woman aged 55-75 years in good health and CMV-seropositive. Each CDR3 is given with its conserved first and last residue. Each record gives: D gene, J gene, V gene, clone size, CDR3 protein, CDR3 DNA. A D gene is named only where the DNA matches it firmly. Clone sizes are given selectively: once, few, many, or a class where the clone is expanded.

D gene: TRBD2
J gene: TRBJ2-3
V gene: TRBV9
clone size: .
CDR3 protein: CASSELSSGRGPDTQYF
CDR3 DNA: TGTGCCAGCAGCGAACTAAGTAGCGGGAGGGGCCCAGATACGCAGTATTTT

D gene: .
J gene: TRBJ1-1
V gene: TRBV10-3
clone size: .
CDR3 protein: CATGMGTEAFF
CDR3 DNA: TGTGCCACCGGGATGGGTACTGAAGCTTTCTTT

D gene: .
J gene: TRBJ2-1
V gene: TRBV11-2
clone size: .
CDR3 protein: CASSFTGSSYNEQFF
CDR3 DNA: TGTGCCAGCAGCTTTACGGGTTCTTCCTACAATGAGCAGTTCTTC

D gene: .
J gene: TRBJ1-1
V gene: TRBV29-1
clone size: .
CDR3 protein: CSVAQKNTEAFF
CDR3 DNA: TGCAGCGTGGCCCAGAAGAACACTGAAGCTTTCTTT

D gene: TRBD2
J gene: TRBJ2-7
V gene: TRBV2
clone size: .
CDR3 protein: CASTPMGTSPGAYEQYF
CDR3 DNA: TGTGCCAGCACCCCGATGGGGACTAGCCCGGGGGCCTACGAGCAGTACTTC

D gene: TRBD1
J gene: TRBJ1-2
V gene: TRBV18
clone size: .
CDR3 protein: CLTGGSDYGYTF
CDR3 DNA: TGCTTGACAGGGGGCTCGGACTATGGCTACACCTTC

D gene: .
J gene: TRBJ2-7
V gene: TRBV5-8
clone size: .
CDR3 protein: CASSLQGTYEQYF
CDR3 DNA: TGTGCCAGCAGCTTACAGGGTACCTACGAGCAGTACTTC

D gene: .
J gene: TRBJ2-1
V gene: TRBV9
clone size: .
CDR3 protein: CASVPWGEWENNEQFF
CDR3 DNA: TGTGCCAGCGTCCCCTGGGGAGAATGGGAAAACAATGAGCAGTTCTTC

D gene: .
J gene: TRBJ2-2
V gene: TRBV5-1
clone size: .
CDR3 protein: CASSNQDAGELFF
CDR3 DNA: TGCGCCAGCAGCAACCAGGATGCCGGGGAGCTGTTTTTT

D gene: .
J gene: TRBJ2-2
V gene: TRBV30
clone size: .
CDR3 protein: CAWLETNTGELFF
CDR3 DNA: TGTGCCTGGCTAGAGACGAACACCGGGGAGCTGTTTTTT

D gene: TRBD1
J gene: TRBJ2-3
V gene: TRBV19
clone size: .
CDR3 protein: CASSPPPYRGGGTDTQYF
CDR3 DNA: TGTGCCAGTAGTCCACCTCCCTACAGGGGCGGTGGCACAGATACGCAGTATTTT

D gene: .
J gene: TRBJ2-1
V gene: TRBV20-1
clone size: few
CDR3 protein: CSVVENEQFF
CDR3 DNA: TGCAGTGTGGTGGAGAATGAGCAGTTCTTC

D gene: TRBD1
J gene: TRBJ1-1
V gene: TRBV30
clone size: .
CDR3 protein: CAWTLTGGRDTEAFF
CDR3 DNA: TGTGCCTGGACCCTGACAGGGGGCAGGGACACTGAAGCTTTCTTT

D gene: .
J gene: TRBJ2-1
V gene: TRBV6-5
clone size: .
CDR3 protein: CASSYSGPDNEQFF
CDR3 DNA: TGTGCCAGCAGTTACTCGGGGCCCGACAATGAGCAGTTCTTC

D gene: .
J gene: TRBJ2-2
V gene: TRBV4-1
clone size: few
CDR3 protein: CASSQETDTNTGELFF
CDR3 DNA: TGCGCCAGCAGCCAAGAAACGGACACGAACACCGGGGAGCTGTTTTTT

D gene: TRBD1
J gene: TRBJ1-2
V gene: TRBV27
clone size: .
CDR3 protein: CASSLAITGGGDGYTF
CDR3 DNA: TGTGCCAGCAGTCTCGCCATTACAGGGGGCGGGGATGGCTACACCTTC

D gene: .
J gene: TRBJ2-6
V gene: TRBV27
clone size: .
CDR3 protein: CASSFTSAGANVLTF
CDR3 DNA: TGTGCCAGCAGTTTTACTTCCGCTGGGGCCAACGTCCTGACTTTC

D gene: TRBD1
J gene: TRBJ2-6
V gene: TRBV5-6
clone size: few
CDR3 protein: CASSLRGQGLGANVLTF
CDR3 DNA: TGTGCCAGCAGCTTGAGGGGACAGGGTCTGGGGGCCAACGTCCTGACTTTC

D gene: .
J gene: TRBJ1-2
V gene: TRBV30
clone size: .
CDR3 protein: CAWSLRGSGYTF
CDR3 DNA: TGTGCCTGGAGTTTAAGGGGAAGTGGCTACACCTTC

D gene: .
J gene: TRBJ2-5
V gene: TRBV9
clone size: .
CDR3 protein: CASSATTGIVETQYF
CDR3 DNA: TGTGCCAGCAGCGCAACTACGGGAATAGTTGAGACCCAGTACTTC

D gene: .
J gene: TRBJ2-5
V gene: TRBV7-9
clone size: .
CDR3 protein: CASSLRLAVETQYF
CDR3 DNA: TGTGCCAGCAGCTTACGCCTAGCCGTCGAGACCCAGTACTTC

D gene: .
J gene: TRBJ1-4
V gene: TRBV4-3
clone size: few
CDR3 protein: CASSQDITRVNEKLFF
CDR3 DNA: TGCGCCAGCAGCCAAGATATCACACGGGTTAATGAAAAACTGTTTTTT

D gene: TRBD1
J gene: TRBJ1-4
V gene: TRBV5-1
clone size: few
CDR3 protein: CASSFGTGGDFYEKLFF
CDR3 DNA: TGCGCCAGCAGCTTCGGGACAGGGGGCGACTTTTATGAAAAACTGTTTTTT

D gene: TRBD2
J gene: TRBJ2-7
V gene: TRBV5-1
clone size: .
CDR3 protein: CASSSMPPGTNEQYF
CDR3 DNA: TGCGCCAGCAGCTCAATGCCCCCCGGGACTAACGAGCAGTACTTC

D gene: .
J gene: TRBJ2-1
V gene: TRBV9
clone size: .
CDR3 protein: CASSVALASNEQFF
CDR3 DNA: TGTGCCAGCAGCGTAGCTCTAGCTAGTAATGAGCAGTTCTTC

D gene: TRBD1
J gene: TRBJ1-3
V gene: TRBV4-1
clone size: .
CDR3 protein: CASSHPGQRNTIYF
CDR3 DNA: TGCGCCAGCAGCCATCCGGGACAGAGAAACACCATATATTTT

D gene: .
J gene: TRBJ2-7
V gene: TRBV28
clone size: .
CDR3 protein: CASSPPGSYEQYF
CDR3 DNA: TGTGCCAGCAGCCCCCCCGGCTCCTACGAGCAGTACTTC

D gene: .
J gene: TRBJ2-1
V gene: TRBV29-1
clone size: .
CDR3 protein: CSASEGFYNEQFF
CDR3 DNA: TGCAGCGCCTCCGAGGGATTTTACAATGAGCAGTTCTTC

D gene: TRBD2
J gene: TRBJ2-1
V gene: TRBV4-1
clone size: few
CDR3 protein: CASGSGISSYNEQFF
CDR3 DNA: TGCGCCAGCGGGAGCGGGATAAGCTCCTACAATGAGCAGTTCTTC

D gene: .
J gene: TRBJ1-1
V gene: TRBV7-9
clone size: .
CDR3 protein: CASSPPRVGGNTEAFF
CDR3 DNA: TGTGCCAGCAGCCCTCCCAGGGTAGGTGGCAACACTGAAGCTTTCTTT

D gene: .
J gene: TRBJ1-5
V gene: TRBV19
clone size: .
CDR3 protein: CASQGRGTQPQHF
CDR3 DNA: TGTGCCAGTCAGGGGAGGGGCACTCAGCCCCAGCATTTT

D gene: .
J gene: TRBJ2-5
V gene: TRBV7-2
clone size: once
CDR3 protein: CASSLLTGTRSETQYF
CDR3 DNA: TGTGCCAGCAGCTTATTGACAGGGACTAGATCAGAGACCCAGTACTTC